Presented here are 27 T cell receptor beta chains from one specimen sequenced in a study of beta chain features in type 1 diabetes. Study-wide findings and caveats: TCRB CDR3s from Type 1 diabetes patients were moderately but significantly shorter in all four CD4+ subsets.

These receptors lack a known antigen. The investigators reverse transcribed all of the isolated RNA, so they sequenced expressed TCRB transcripts. Assay: immunoSEQ multiplex PCR; the TCRdb copy retains only in-frame clones and omits some. The sample has a few hundred thousand clones, over 10% seen once. Source material: naive CD4+ T cells from blood. These receptors all stem from a woman aged 18 to 35 with type 1 diabetes.

The V and J genes are TRBV29-1 and TRBJ1-2; 8 bases map to TRBD1. Per the germline V gene, CDR1 is SQVTM and CDR2 is ANQGSEA. V shed 4 bases, J shed 4 bases, and the junction held 5 bases outside the gene matches. The CDR3 covers 13 residues. CDR3 in DNA: TGCAGCGTTGCCCGACAGGGGAGCTATGGCTACACCTTC. It is translated as CSVARQGSYGYTF.

The chain uses TRBV4-2 and TRBJ2-5; 12 bases match TRBD2. The germline CDR1 and CDR2 sequences are LGHNA and YNFKEQ. The CDR3 extends over 17 amino acids. V trimming: 3 bases; J trimming: 2 bases; junction bases outside the gene matches: 7. CDR3 sequence (DNA): TGTGCCAGCAGCCAGTCCGGGACTAGCGGGTATCAAGAGACCCAGTACTTC. This codes for CASSQSGTSGYQETQYF.

CDR3 sequence (DNA): TGCGCCAGCAGCAAGGGACTAGCGGGAAACTACGAGCAGTACTTC. Encoded protein: CASSKGLAGNYEQYF. The chain joins TRBV5-1 to TRBJ2-7, with 13 bases lining up with TRBD2. This CDR3 is built from 15 residues. Trimming at V came to 4 bases and at J to 3 bases, leaving 4 bases not matched to a gene. Per germline, CDR1 SGHRS and CDR2 YFSETQ. Combining the CDR3 with reference TRBV5-1 and TRBJ2-7 gives the whole variable domain KAGVTQTPRYLIKTRGQQVTLSCSPISGHRSVSWYQQTPGQGLQFLFEYFSETQRNKGNFPGRFSGRQFSNSRSEMNVSTLELGDSALYLCASSKGLAGNYEQYFGPGTRLTVT.

This clone was observed a handful of times. This sequence joins TRBV28 and TRBJ2-7; 8 bases fit TRBD1. Germline V gene sequence: CDR1 MDHEN, CDR2 SYDVKM. The J segment lost 1 base and the V segment lost 7 bases, leaving 6 bases of the junction unmatched. This CDR3 is 14 amino acids long. The CDR3 region has the DNA TGTGCCAGCAAGTCTCGGGACAGGTCCTACGAGCAGTACTTC. It is translated as CASKSRDRSYEQYF. Together with reference TRBV28 and TRBJ2-7, the CDR3 gives the full variable domain: DVKVTQSSRYLVKRTGEKVFLECVQDMDHENMFWYRQDPGLGLRLIYFSYDVKMKEKGDIPEGYSVSREKKERFSLILESASTNQTSMYLCASKSRDRSYEQYFGPGTRLTVT.

The chain couples TRBV6-6 to TRBJ2-7; TRBD2 aligns across 10 bases. Germline trimming cut 6 bases from V and 3 bases from J; bases unmatched to any gene: 11. Germline lookup yields CDR1 MNHNY and CDR2 SVGAGI (reference sequence). This CDR3 spans 16 amino acids. CDR3 nucleotide sequence: TGTGCCAGCAGCTTACCCAGGGCTAGCGGGGGCTACGAGCAGTACTTC. Translating gives CASSLPRASGGYEQYF.

This rearrangement joins TRBV7-2 to TRBJ2-1; 9 positions match TRBD1. The V segment lost 5 bases and the J segment 16 bases; nucleotides outside the gene matches: 6. The CDR3 contains 11 residues. CDR1 is SGHTA and CDR2 is FQGNSA in the germline V gene. The CDR3 spells CASSLRDRAFF. CDR3 in DNA: TGTGCCAGCAGCCTTAGGGACAGGGCATTCTTC. Combining the CDR3 with reference TRBV7-2 and TRBJ2-1 gives the whole variable domain GAGVSQSPSNKVTEKGKDVELRCDPISGHTALYWYRQSLGQGLEFLIYFQGNSAPDKSGLPSDRFSAERTGGSVSTLTIQRTQQEDSAVYLCASSLRDRAFFGPGTRLTVL.

A few counts support this clone. The rearrangement uses TRBV2 and TRBJ2-7; 9 bases are a match to TRBD1. The CDR3 spans 13 residues. Germline CDR1 is SNHLY and CDR2 is FYNNEI. J lost 6 bases, V lost 6 bases, and 6 bases had no gene match. Here the CDR3 DNA reads TGTGCCAGCAGGGGGACAGGGTATGGCGAGCAGTACTTC. It translates to CASRGTGYGEQYF.

The chain joins TRBV7-2 to TRBJ2-7; D is unclear. This CDR3 is built from 15 residues. V was pared by 1 base and J by 3 bases, with 13 bases between. Germline V gene sequence: CDR1 SGHTA, CDR2 FQGNSA. In nucleotides, the CDR3 is TGTGCCAGCAGCTTAGTATTCCAGAAATACTACGAGCAGTACTTC. This sequence encodes CASSLVFQKYYEQYF.

Here the CDR3 DNA reads TGTGCCAGCAGTGTGACCGGGACAGGGGGCGAGCAGTACTTC. This gives the protein CASSVTGTGGEQYF. This chain joins TRBV25-1 and TRBJ2-7; 11 positions agree with TRBD1. The CDR3 is 14 residues long. Germline CDR1 MGHDK, CDR2 SYGVNS. V gave up 4 bases and J gave up 6 bases; unmatched junction bases: 5.

This clone occurred a few times. This chain joins TRBV5-6 and TRBJ2-7; 9 positions agree with TRBD2. Per germline, CDR1 SGHDT and CDR2 YYEEEE. This CDR3 comprises 16 residues. Unmatched junction bases numbered 12, after V lost 1 base and J lost 7 bases. The CDR3 DNA sequence: TGTGCCAGCAGCTTGACTGGTAGCGGGAGATCAAGGGAGCAGTACTTC. Protein product: CASSLTGSGRSREQYF.

A few counts support this clone. The chain links TRBV21-1 to TRBJ1-2; TRBD1, as called in the table, went unchecked against the DNA. TRBV21-1 is a listed pseudogene. The length of the CDR3 is 13 residues. The CDR3 loop reads CASSKGHHYGYTF. DNA of the CDR3: TGTGCCAGCAGCAAGGGGCACCACTATGGCTACACCTTC.

V gene TRBV28 combines with J gene TRBJ1-5, with 9 positions matching TRBD1. Germline V gives CDR1 MDHEN, CDR2 SYDVKM. This CDR3 has 15 residues. V lost 10 bases to trimming and J lost 4 bases; unmatched junction nucleotides: 11. For the CDR3, the DNA is TGTGCCACCCGGGGGTACAGGGGGCTTAATCAGCCCCAGCATTTT. Amino acid sequence: CATRGYRGLNQPQHF.

The chain has TRBV9 and TRBJ2-3; 11 nucleotides match TRBD2. Looked up from germline, CDR1 is SGDLS and CDR2 is YYNGEE. This CDR3 region has 15 residues. V lost 3 bases, J lost 4 bases, and 4 bases stayed unmatched. CDR3 region: CASSASGRRADTQYF. CDR3 DNA: TGTGCCAGCAGCGCTAGCGGGAGGAGGGCAGATACGCAGTATTTT.

This clone was detected a few times. This sequence joins TRBV7-9 and TRBJ2-1; D gene unclear. CDR3 length: 13 residues. V was trimmed by 0 bases and J by 6 bases, leaving 6 bases between them. The germline gives CDR1 SEHNR, CDR2 FQNEAQ (reference sequence). CDR3 in DNA: TGTGCCAGCAGCTTAGCAACGAGCAATGAGCAGTTCTTC. This encodes CASSLATSNEQFF.

The CDR3 loop is CASSSGGSYEQYF. In DNA, the CDR3 is TGCGCCAGCAGTTCAGGGGGCTCCTACGAGCAGTACTTC. The chain combines TRBV10-2 with TRBJ2-7; 7 positions match TRBD1. This CDR3 has 13 residues. Losses at the gene ends were 5 bases for V and 0 bases for J; bases not matched to a gene: 1. Germline values: CDR1 WSHSY, CDR2 SAAADI.

The genes are TRBV5-6 and TRBJ2-7; D is possibly TRBD1 (6 bases). Germline CDR1 is SGHDT and CDR2 is YYEEEE. The CDR3 is made up of 13 amino acids. Trimming removed 3 bases from V and 4 bases from J, with 11 bases in between. This CDR3 reads CASSWPQGYEQYF. CDR3 nucleotide sequence: TGTGCCAGCAGCTGGCCGCAGGGGTACGAGCAGTACTTC.

This clone was detected only a few times. This chain links TRBV7-9 with TRBJ2-1; the match to TRBD2 covers 9 bases. V shed 2 bases, J shed 1 base, and the junction held 6 bases outside the gene matches. The CDR3 is made up of 17 amino acids. Germline V gene lookup returns CDR1 SEHNR and CDR2 FQNEAQ (reference sequence). The CDR3 loop reads CASSLSRGLASYNEQFF. CDR3 coding DNA: TGTGCCAGCAGCTTATCCCGGGGACTAGCATCCTACAATGAGCAGTTCTTC.

The rearrangement joins TRBV9 to TRBJ2-5; 8 nucleotides align to TRBD2. The junction had 18 bases not matched to a gene; V was cut back by 4 bases and J by 4 bases. The V gene's germline CDR1 is SGDLS and CDR2 YYNGEE. The CDR3 extends over 18 amino acids. The CDR3 region is CASSSGPLRGGFGETQYF. In nucleotides, the CDR3 is TGTGCCAGCAGCTCAGGCCCCCTACGGGGGGGTTTCGGAGAGACCCAGTACTTC.

This clone showed up just a few times. This sequence joins TRBV25-1 and TRBJ1-6; D unresolved. CDR1 is MGHDK and CDR2 is SYGVNS in the germline V gene. This CDR3 has 14 amino acids. Deletions cut 2 bases from V and 7 bases from J, with 9 bases between. The CDR3 spells CASSELGRNSPLHF. The CDR3, as DNA: TGTGCCAGCAGTGAACTTGGCAGAAATTCACCCCTCCACTTT.

This chain uses TRBV7-2 with TRBJ2-3, with D perhaps matching TRBD2 (6 bases). The CDR3 spans 15 residues. Looked up from germline, CDR1 is SGHTA and CDR2 is FQGNSA. Trimming took off 4 bases at V and 4 bases at J, with 15 bases between the two ends. CDR3 in amino acids: CASSSTPGVADTQYF. The CDR3 coding sequence is TGTGCCAGCAGCTCCACCCCGGGAGTAGCAGATACGCAGTATTTT. Based on the CDR3 plus reference TRBV7-2 and TRBJ2-3, the full variable domain is GAGVSQSPSNKVTEKGKDVELRCDPISGHTALYWYRQSLGQGLEFLIYFQGNSAPDKSGLPSDRFSAERTGGSVSTLTIQRTQQEDSAVYLCASSSTPGVADTQYFGPGTRLTVL.

V gene TRBV19 combines with J gene TRBJ1-2; possibly TRBD1 for D (5 bases). CDR1 and CDR2 from the germline V gene are LNHDA and SQIVND (reference sequence). Trimming cost V 10 bases and J 8 bases, with 20 bases left between them. This CDR3 region has 13 residues. CDR3 in DNA: TGTGCCACCCAGGAGGGCATGAGGGGAGGCTACACCTTC. As protein: CATQEGMRGGYTF. Combining the CDR3 with reference TRBV19 and TRBJ1-2 gives the whole variable domain DGGITQSPKYLFRKEGQNVTLSCEQNLNHDAMYWYRQDPGQGLRLIYYSQIVNDFQKGDIAEGYSVSREKKESFPLTVTSAQKNPTAFYLCATQEGMRGGYTFGSGTRLTVV.

This clone was recorded only once. The chain combines TRBV2 with TRBJ1-5; D may be TRBD1 (5 bases). V lost 7 bases, J lost 6 bases, and 16 bases lay in between. Germline assignment: CDR1 SNHLY and CDR2 FYNNEI. CDR3 size: 14 residues. CDR3 nucleotide sequence: TGTGCCAGCATCGTCAGGGAAGGCGGTCAGCCCCAGCATTTT. Its protein product is CASIVREGGQPQHF. Full variable domain (outside the CDR3, taken from reference TRBV2 and TRBJ1-5): EPEVTQTPSHQVTQMGQEVILRCVPISNHLYFYWYRQILGQKVEFLVSFYNNEISEKSEIFDDQFSVERPDGSNFTLKIRSTKLEDSAMYFCASIVREGGQPQHFGDGTRLSIL.

The genes are TRBV6-5 and TRBJ2-7; tentative D call: TRBD2 (5 bases). The germline CDR1 and CDR2 sequences are MNHEY and SVGAGI. This CDR3 has 14 residues. The V end was cut by 6 bases, the J end by 12 bases, with 24 bases between. The CDR3 DNA is TGTGCCAGCAGGGGATCGGGAAGGCGCGTCCCCCTGTACTTC. Protein sequence: CASRGSGRRVPLYF.

This clone was found a few times. The chain combines TRBV29-1 with TRBJ1-1; D is uncertain. The CDR3 runs to 13 residues. The V end lost 3 bases, the J end lost 5 bases, and 13 bases lay between the germline ends. Per germline, CDR1 SQVTM and CDR2 ANQGSEA. The CDR3 sequence is CSVEAGTGTEAFF. In nucleotides, the CDR3 is TGCAGCGTTGAGGCAGGAACTGGGACTGAAGCTTTCTTT.

The J gene is TRBJ1-5, the V gene TRBV25-1, with TRBD1 identical over 9 bases. V gave up 6 bases and J gave up 4 bases; unmatched junction bases: 7. The CDR3 is 15 residues long. Germline V gives CDR1 MGHDK, CDR2 SYGVNS. CDR3 nucleotide sequence: TGTGCCAGCAGACAGACAGGGGGTGGTAATCAGCCCCAGCATTTT. Its translation: CASRQTGGGNQPQHF. The whole variable domain, remainder taken from reference TRBV25-1 and TRBJ1-5, is EADIYQTPRYLVIGTGKKITLECSQTMGHDKMYWYQQDPGMELHLIHYSYGVNSTEKGDLSSESTVSRIRTEHFPLTLESARPSHTSQYLCASRQTGGGNQPQHFGDGTRLSIL.

J is TRBJ2-2 and V is TRBV28, with unresolved D. Germline V gene lookup returns CDR1 MDHEN and CDR2 SYDVKM. The CDR3 length is 12 residues. V lost 3 bases, J lost 7 bases, and 6 bases lay in between. CDR3 protein: CASSFGGGELFF. The CDR3 nucleotides read TGTGCCAGCAGTTTTGGCGGCGGGGAGCTGTTTTTT.

V usage is TRBV21-1 and J usage is TRBJ2-6; the table's D gene call, TRBD1, was not cross checked with the DNA. TRBV21-1 is tagged as a pseudogene. This CDR3 spans 17 amino acids. The CDR3 protein is CASSNPPRGSGANVLTF. The CDR3 DNA reads TGTGCCAGCAGCAATCCCCCCAGGGGCTCAGGGGCCAACGTCCTGACTTTC.